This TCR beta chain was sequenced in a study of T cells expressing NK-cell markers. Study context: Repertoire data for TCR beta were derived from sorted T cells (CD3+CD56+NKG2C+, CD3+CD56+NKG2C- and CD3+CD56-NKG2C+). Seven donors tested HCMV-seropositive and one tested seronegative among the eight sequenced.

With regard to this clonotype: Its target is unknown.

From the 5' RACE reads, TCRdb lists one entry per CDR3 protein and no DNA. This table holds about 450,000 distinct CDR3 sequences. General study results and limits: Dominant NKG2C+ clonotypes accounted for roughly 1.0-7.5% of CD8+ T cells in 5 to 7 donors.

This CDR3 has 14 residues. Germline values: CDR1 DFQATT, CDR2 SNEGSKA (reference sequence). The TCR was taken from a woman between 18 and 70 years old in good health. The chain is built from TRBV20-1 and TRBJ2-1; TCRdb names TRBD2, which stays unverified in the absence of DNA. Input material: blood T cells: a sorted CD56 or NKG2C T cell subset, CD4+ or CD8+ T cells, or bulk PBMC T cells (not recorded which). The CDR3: CSAPFLSSRDEQFF.